This entry is about one T cell receptor (beta chain). It has no known antigen specificity. A read error may account for a junction end that differs from germline. This record belongs to a study of tumor-infiltrating lymphocytes in primary liver carcinoma (dated by TCRdb to the late 2010s). Some background on the complete study: The five patients, three men and two women aged 30 to 69 years, had hepatocellular carcinoma (four) or combined HCC and intrahepatic cholangiocarcinoma (one). Across five regions of each liver tumor, along with adjacent normal tissue and blood, the study brought together TCRbeta repertoire sequencing, expression microarrays and whole-exome sequencing. Tumors of the five patients were stage T1-T3 N0M0 with maximum diameters of about 4.2 to 10 cm. A total of roughly 35 specimens from 5 patients, comprising approximately 25 tumor regions, 5 adjacent noncancerous liver tissues and 5 peripheral blood samples, were covered by TCRbeta repertoire sequencing. Each sample produced about 3.65 to 7.5 million productive TCRbeta reads, and read depth showed no significant difference between tissue types. Reproducibility between technical replicate repertoires was high, with correlation coefficients above 0.98 and mean shared-clone rates about 0.89.

CDR1 and CDR2 were assigned from the germline V gene as SGHAT and FQNNGV. The CDR3 starts with the cysteine, ends with the phenylalanine, and has 16 residues. Here the CDR3 DNA is all that survives: 48 bases in frame from base 1. A constant-region primer and ProtoScript II reverse transcriptase were used to reverse-transcribe TCRbeta-specific cDNA from roughly 0.55 ug total RNA. TCRbeta libraries were built with three nested multiplex PCR rounds, a slightly modified ARM-PCR procedure. Each of the first two PCR rounds ran for about 10 cycles and used multiplex TRBV1-TRBV30 forward primers together with a Cbeta reverse primer. Sample barcodes and Illumina adapters were attached in a final 25-cycle PCR using Deep VentR polymerase. Amplicons of 200-500 bp were gel-purified with a QIAquick gel extraction kit before sequencing. TCRbeta amplicons were sequenced on an Illumina HiSeq 2500 with 250-bp paired-end reads. The paper's processing steps were these. Quality trimming of reads was performed with Trimmomatic v0.33, and paired reads were merged with FLASH v1.2.11 so that full CDR3 sequences could be recovered. V, D and J germline segments were assigned to the rearranged TCRbeta sequences by MiGEC v1.2.1b. Clonotype statistics, along with Shannon-Wiener diversity indices, were calculated using VDJtools v1.0.0. Except for diversity analysis, only each sample's 250 most abundant clonotypes were used in subsequent analyses to reduce sampling bias. TCRdb reprocessed the public reads (quality trimming at Q25 with fastp, clone calling with MiXCR) and kept in-frame beta chains. Identical CDR3 protein sequences are pooled into one entry, listed with their most common genes and DNA. The V and J calls shown here were made by TCRdb, not taken from the authors' results. For this sample there are 90,000 to 150,000 distinct CDR3 sequences; about two thirds appear just once. 8.1% of the sample rests with the top ten.

Without any cell sorting, total RNA and DNA were co-extracted from about 21-30 mg of bulk tissue using the AllPrep DNA/RNA mini kit. Surgical resection was performed in China between November 2015 and 2016 on several patients with histopathologically diagnosed primary liver carcinoma. At the time of sampling, the patients were treatment-naive and had chronic HBV infection. Each fresh piece of tumor and adjacent tissue was cut in two, with one half stored in RNAlater at -80 degrees C and the other half sent for histology. The study at large found these results: The top 250 clones made up a significantly larger repertoire fraction in tumors than in blood (p = 0.039). The study included only a few patients, and the authors note findings should be validated in a larger study. Bulk unsorted samples precluded comparing CD4+ and CD8+ T cell repertoires. Pairs of tumor regions showed greater repertoire overlap (mean 36%) than tumor-adjacent pairs (roughly 17%) or tumor-blood pairs (roughly 15%), which is consistent with antigen-driven expansion. Because sequencing covered only the TCR beta chain and unpaired alpha chains were not captured, true repertoire diversity is likely underestimated.

The sequenced material came from tumor-adjacent normal liver tissue. The clonotype was recovered from a woman between 55 and 75 years old with primary liver carcinoma and hepatitis B virus infection. This sequence uses TRBV11-2 and TRBJ2-3; TRBD2 is possibly the D segment (6 matching bases). The sequence in DNA is TGTAGCAGCAGCCATGGTAACGGGAGTTTGTCAGATACGCAATATTTT. The encoded protein is CSSSHGNGSLSDTQYF.